This TCR beta chain was sequenced during a study of shared clonotypes between healthy human individuals. Comment on this clone: The antigen is not known.

Overall study findings and caveats: Donor clonotype sharing was expected to depend on sequencing depth.

A CD45RA+ naive subset and a CD45RA-negative memory subset were split from CD4+ cells. Using immunoSEQ multiplex PCR, the repertoire was profiled, and TCRdb retains in-frame clones only, with some absent. The table has a few million clones, nearly 97% seen once. Sequencing was done on a sample of naive CD4+ T cells sorted from blood. Subset defined: CD45RA+ positively selected. The clonotype was recovered from a man aged 18 to 35 in good health.

The CDR3 is CASSAGLGIAYNSPLHF. Here the CDR3 DNA reads TGTGCCAGCAGCGCCGGTCTGGGTATTGCCTATAATTCACCCCTCCACTTT. V gene TRBV28 combines with J gene TRBJ1-6; D ambiguous. CDR3 length equals 17 residues. Deletions cut 6 bases from V and 2 bases from J, with 17 bases between. Per the germline V gene, CDR1 is MDHEN and CDR2 is SYDVKM. Full variable domain (outside the CDR3, taken from reference TRBV28 and TRBJ1-6): DVKVTQSSRYLVKRTGEKVFLECVQDMDHENMFWYRQDPGLGLRLIYFSYDVKMKEKGDIPEGYSVSREKKERFSLILESASTNQTSMYLCASSAGLGIAYNSPLHFGNGTRLTVT.